Below, 15 T cell receptor beta chains from the same sample are listed, as sequenced in a study of CD8+CD57+ T cells in acquired aplastic anemia. Profiling that covered TCR beta VDJ and CDR3 relied on genomic DNA as its template. TCRdb called the reads again in MiXCR, with one record for every CDR3 protein. The sample has 250,000 to 350,000 distinct CDR3 sequences; roughly three fifths are singletons. The sequenced sample consisted of sorted CD4+, CD8+, or CD8+CD57+ T cells (not recorded which) from PBMCs. Receptor source: a human donor with severe aplastic anemia or a healthy control (not recorded which).

V and J are TRBV2 and TRBJ1-6; D is perhaps TRBD1 (5 bases). CDR1 and CDR2 from the germline V gene are SNHLY and FYNNEI. V lost 8 bases and J lost 5, with 19 bases in between. There are 16 residues in the CDR3. Written as DNA, the CDR3 is TGTGCCAGCCTATTAAGGGGCGTAATTGATAATTCACCCCTCCACTTT. It codes for CASLLRGVIDNSPLHF.

V is TRBV20-1 and J is TRBJ1-5; D is undetermined. Per germline, CDR1 DFQATT and CDR2 SNEGSKA (reference sequence). This CDR3 has 15 amino acids. V was pared by 1 base and J by 2 bases, with 12 bases between. The CDR3 DNA sequence: TGCAGTGCTAGAGCAGCCGAGGCGCGCAATCAGCCCCAGCATTTT. This gives the protein CSARAAEARNQPQHF.

This clonotype was counted once. The chain is built from TRBV6-5 and TRBJ1-1; D gene unclear. There are 14 residues in the CDR3. CDR1 MNHEY and CDR2 SVGAGI come from the germline V gene. V lost 2 bases to trimming and J lost 1 base, with 8 bases between them. As DNA, the CDR3 is TGTGCCAGCAGTTACGGGTTGGGGAACACTGAAGCTTTCTTT. Its translation is CASSYGLGNTEAFF.

The chain has TRBV7-9 and TRBJ2-1; D tentatively reads TRBD1 or TRBD2 (5 bases each). V lost 5 bases and J 3 bases, leaving 20 bases between the germline ends. Germline CDR1 reads SEHNR; CDR2 reads FQNEAQ (reference sequence). The length of the CDR3 is 17 residues. CDR3 loop: CASSPTGRRRSYNEQFF. The CDR3 nucleotides are TGTGCCAGCAGCCCTACGGGACGGCGGCGAAGCTACAATGAGCAGTTCTTC. Complete variable domain (other parts from reference TRBV7-9 and TRBJ2-1): DTGVSQNPRHKITKRGQNVTFRCDPISEHNRLYWYRQTLGQGPEFLTYFQNEAQLEKSRLLSDRFSAERPKGSFSTLEIQRTEQGDSAMYLCASSPTGRRRSYNEQFFGPGTRLTVL.

This clonotype was counted a few times. The V and J genes are TRBV15 and TRBJ2-2; D is unresolved. Germline V gives CDR1 LNHNV, CDR2 YYDKDF (reference sequence). This CDR3 spans 11 amino acids. V lost 1 base to trimming and J lost 6 bases, with 0 bases between them. This CDR3 is CATSRAGELFF. For the CDR3, the DNA is TGTGCCACCAGCAGAGCCGGGGAGCTGTTTTTT.

The chain combines TRBV4-3 with TRBJ2-3; D may correspond to TRBD1 or TRBD2 (5 bases each). Germline lookup yields CDR1 LGHNA and CDR2 YSLEER. The CDR3 contains 14 residues. Trimming left V 0 bases short and J 5 bases short, with 9 bases between. The CDR3 reads CASSQDQRGDTQYF. The CDR3 DNA is TGCGCCAGCAGCCAAGATCAGAGGGGAGATACGCAGTATTTT.

The rearrangement links TRBV5-8 to TRBJ1-1, with unresolved D. Looked up from germline, CDR1 is SGHTS and CDR2 is YDEGEE. V was trimmed by 1 base and J by 6 bases, leaving 13 bases between them. The CDR3 contains 14 residues. CDR3 sequence reads: CASSLYVIGAEAFF. The CDR3 coding sequence is TGTGCCAGCAGCTTGTACGTTATAGGTGCTGAAGCTTTCTTT.

The gene calls are TRBV19 and TRBJ2-2; D gene unclear. CDR1 is LNHDA and CDR2 is SQIVND in the germline V gene (reference sequence). Trimming pared 3 bases from V and 4 bases from J, leaving 15 bases between. The CDR3 extends over 16 amino acids. CDR3 DNA: TGTGCCAGTAGTATGGGCAGGATCAGGAGCACCGGGGAGCTGTTTTTT. Protein sequence: CASSMGRIRSTGELFF.

This chain joins TRBV7-8 and TRBJ1-4; D uncertain. The last part of the DNA fits TRBJ2-2 better; the J call may be wrong. The germline V gene encodes CDR1 SGHVS and CDR2 FQNEAQ. The CDR3 contains 15 residues. The CDR3 DNA reads as TGTGCCAGCAGCCCACACGAAAATTTGGCCGGGGAGCTGTTTTTT. This gives the protein CASSPHENLAGELFF.

With regard to this clonotype: Given the absence of the conserved phenylalanine or tryptophan at the CDR3 end, a read error is likely. The gene calls are TRBV10-3 and TRBJ2-7; 12 nucleotides agree with TRBD2. CDR1 and CDR2 (germline): ENHRY, SYGVKD. This CDR3 comprises 16 residues. V dropped 0 bases and J dropped 5; count of bases not matched to a gene: 5. The CDR3 spells CAISESRLAGDNEQYP. The CDR3, as DNA: TGTGCCATCAGTGAGTCGAGACTAGCGGGGGACAACGAGCAGTACCCC.

The CDR3 loop reads CASSLSGGRTDTQYF. For the CDR3, the DNA is TGTGCCAGCAGCTTAAGCGGGGGCCGCACAGATACGCAGTATTTT. The J gene is TRBJ2-3, the V gene TRBV7-3, with D perhaps TRBD2 (7 bases). V was pared by 1 base and J by 1 base, with 9 bases between. The CDR3 is 15 residues long. The germline V gene has CDR1 SGHTA and CDR2 FQGTGA.

The rearrangement joins TRBV24-1 to TRBJ2-3; tentative D call: TRBD2 (6 bases). Trimming left V 6 bases short and J 5 bases short, with 11 bases between. CDR3 size: 13 residues. Germline CDR1 is KGHDR and CDR2 is SFDVKD. CDR3 sequence: CATSRGIRDTQYF. CDR3 DNA sequence: TGTGCCACCAGTCGCGGGATACGAGATACGCAGTATTTT.

The V gene is TRBV2, the J gene TRBJ2-7; D may match TRBD1 or TRBD2 (6 bases each). V lost 6 bases, J lost 0 bases, and 12 bases lay in between. Germline assignment: CDR1 SNHLY and CDR2 FYNNEI. This CDR3 contains 14 residues. The DNA of the CDR3 is TGTGCCAGCAGAAAAGGGGGGACCTCCTACGAGCAGTACTTC. Residues: CASRKGGTSYEQYF.

This clonotype was counted many times. The chain carries TRBV19 and TRBJ1-5; D is unclear. Trimming stripped 5 bases from V and 5 bases from J, with 4 bases between. The CDR3 has 11 amino acids. Germline loops: CDR1 LNHDA, CDR2 SQIVND (reference sequence). CDR3 bases: TGTGCCAGTAGTGGGGATCAGCCCCAGCATTTT. This sequence encodes CASSGDQPQHF.

This clonotype came up a few times. CDR3 sequence reads: CAISPRTAGNTIYF. The CDR3 DNA is TGTGCCATCAGTCCTCGGACGGCTGGAAACACCATATATTTT. The rearrangement uses TRBV10-3 and TRBJ1-3; D is undetermined. The CDR3 is made up of 14 amino acids. Germline CDR1 ENHRY, CDR2 SYGVKD. Trimming shortened V by 5 bases and J by 2 bases, and 10 bases separated the two germline ends.